This T cell receptor (beta chain) appears in the sequencing data of a study of cytomegalovirus exposure and HLA in healthy donors. Study results and limitations: Sequencing had likely introduced a cluster of highly shared sequence variants as an artifact. An apparent linkage of common viral pathogens to several of the most significant clusters emerged in a later analysis. There were 150 to 200 TCR beta chains listed as cytomegalovirus-associated.

Primers included in the PCR were 60 Vbeta and 13 Jbeta primers. The authors' processing: A later analysis counted tens of millions of unique TCR beta chains, some 11 million shared. Some clones are missing from TCRdb's copy, which holds only in-frame ones; the method was immunoSEQ multiplex PCR. V and J calls and clone size are as listed in that table; D and trimming were resolved from the DNA. Among about 190,000 clones listed, roughly 83% were seen once. In germline, CDR1 is MNHNS, CDR2 SASEGT. With V trimmed by 7 bases and J by 2 bases, 1 base remained unmatched. The CDR3 runs to 13 residues. Concerning this clone itself: Antigen unknown.

This TCR was recovered from a boy aged 5-17 years in good health and CMV-seronegative. What was sequenced was PBMCs. V and J are TRBV6-1 and TRBJ2-3; 9 positions agree with TRBD2. The CDR3 loop reads CASKREDTDTQYF. CDR3 coding DNA: TGTGCCAGCAAGCGGGAGGACACAGATACGCAGTATTTT.